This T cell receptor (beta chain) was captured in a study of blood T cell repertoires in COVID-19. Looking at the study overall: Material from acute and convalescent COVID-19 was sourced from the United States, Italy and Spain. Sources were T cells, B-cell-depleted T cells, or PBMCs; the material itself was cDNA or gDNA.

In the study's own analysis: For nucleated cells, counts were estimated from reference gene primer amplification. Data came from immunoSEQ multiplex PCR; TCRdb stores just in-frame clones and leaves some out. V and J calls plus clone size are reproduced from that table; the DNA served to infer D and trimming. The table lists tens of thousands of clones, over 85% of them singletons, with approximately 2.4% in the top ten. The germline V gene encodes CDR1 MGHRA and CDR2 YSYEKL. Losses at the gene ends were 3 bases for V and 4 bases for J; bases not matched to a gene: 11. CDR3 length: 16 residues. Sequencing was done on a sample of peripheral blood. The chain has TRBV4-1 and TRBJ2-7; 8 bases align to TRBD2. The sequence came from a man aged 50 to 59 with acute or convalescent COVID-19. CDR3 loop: CASSHHQSGSRYEQYF. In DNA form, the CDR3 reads TGCGCCAGCAGCCATCATCAGAGCGGGAGTCGATACGAGCAGTACTTC.